The clone carrying this T cell receptor beta chain has only a few counts. Its target is not known. The data are from a study of T cell responses to AZD1222 COVID-19 vaccine. Whole-study findings and limits: Females made up more of the donors, who were largely white British, and clonal diversity may have come out too low.

Method: immunoSEQ multiplex PCR; TCRdb's copy keeps in-frame clones and lacks some. The table lists about 76,000 clones, around 80% of them singletons. This CDR3 is built from 18 residues. Germline lookup yields CDR1 MNHEY and CDR2 SMNVEV (reference sequence). Trimming stripped 6 bases from V and 4 bases from J, with 26 bases between. The V gene is TRBV27, the J gene TRBJ2-3; D gene uncertain. The material sequenced was peripheral blood, taken 28 days after the second dose of the MenACWY control vaccine. This clonotype was obtained from an adult who received the MenACWY meningococcal vaccine as a control. The CDR3 loop is CASSQHGWASRGPDTQYF. CDR3 DNA sequence: TGTGCCAGCAGCCAACATGGTTGGGCCTCCCGCGGTCCAGATACGCAGTATTTT.